A selection of T cell receptor beta chains follows, all from one sample in a study of CD8+CD57+ T cells in acquired aplastic anemia. TCRdb redid the calling of the reads with MiXCR, one entry per CDR3 protein. This table holds fewer than 200,000 distinct CDR3 sequences, approximately 48% found once. Source material: sorted CD4+, CD8+, or CD8+CD57+ T cells (not recorded which) from PBMCs. Receptors originate from a human donor with aplastic anemia. CDR3s include the opening cysteine and the closing phenylalanine or tryptophan. The D gene is left open where the match is weak. Part of the rows lack a size; the others show once, few, many or a class for expanded clones.

size,V,J,D,DNA,CDR3
-,TRBV20-1,TRBJ1-6,TRBD1,TGCAGTGCTAGAGATCACAGCAGGGGGAATTCACCCCTCCACTTT,CSARDHSRGNSPLHF
-,TRBV5-1,TRBJ2-5,-,TGCGCCAGCAGCCAACAGGGATCAGAGACCCAGTACTTC,CASSQQGSETQYF
-,TRBV19,TRBJ2-7,-,TGTGCCAGTAGTATGTTGCTAGGGGGTGAGCAGTACTTC,CASSMLLGGEQYF
-,TRBV2,TRBJ2-1,-,TGTGCCAGTAAAAGAGGGGGGTACAATGAGCAGTTCTTC,CASKRGGYNEQFF
many,TRBV5-1,TRBJ2-4,TRBD2,TGCGCCAGTTCTAGCGGGGCCTTGAAAAACATTCAGTACTTC,CASSSGALKNIQYF
-,TRBV7-3,TRBJ1-3,-,TGTGCCAGCAGTTGGGACCGCGGAAACACCATATATTTT,CASSWDRGNTIYF
-,TRBV5-1,TRBJ2-1,-,TGCGCCAGCAGCTTGGCCCCAGGGGATGAGCAGTTCTTC,CASSLAPGDEQFF
few,TRBV5-1,TRBJ2-1,TRBD2,TGCGCCAGCAGCTCGGGGGGCCTAGCGGGGGGACACAATGAGCAGTTCTTC,CASSSGGLAGGHNEQFF
-,TRBV29-1,TRBJ2-7,-,TGCAGCGTTGAGAGGAGTACAGGGGAGGCCTACGAGCAGTACTTC,CSVERSTGEAYEQYF
-,TRBV7-2,TRBJ1-2,-,TGTGCCAGCAGCCGAGGGATAGGCGACTATGGCTACACCTTC,CASSRGIGDYGYTF
-,TRBV9,TRBJ2-7,TRBD1,TGTGCCAGCAGCGTAAGTCTCGCCGGACAGGGACCCTACGAGCAGTACTTC,CASSVSLAGQGPYEQYF
-,TRBV12-3/TRBV12-4,TRBJ1-6,-,TGTGCCAGCACCGGGCAGGGCCTTTCACCCCTCCACTTT,CASTGQGLSPLHF
few,TRBV29-1,TRBJ1-2,TRBD1,TGCAGCGTGCGGACAGGTTCTAACTATGGCTACACCTTC,CSVRTGSNYGYTF
-,TRBV7-7,TRBJ2-1,-,TGTGCTAGCAGCTTAGGGCCTTTACTTCAGGAGCAGTTCTTC,CASSLGPLLQEQFF
few,TRBV2,TRBJ2-5,TRBD1,TGTGCCAGCAGTGAAGCGCGGACAGGCCAAGAGACCCAGTACTTC,CASSEARTGQETQYF
many,TRBV7-9,TRBJ2-7,-,TGTGCCAGCAGCACATCGGACGCGAGGCCTGCCTACGAGCAGTACTTC,CASSTSDARPAYEQYF
-,TRBV20-1,TRBJ2-7,TRBD1,TGCAGTGCTAGAGATCGGGACAGGGTTGTCTACGAGCAGTACTTC,CSARDRDRVVYEQYF
many,TRBV6-1,TRBJ2-7,TRBD2,TGTGCCAGCAGGGGACTAGCGGGGGCCTCCTACGAGCAGTACTTC,CASRGLAGASYEQYF
-,TRBV25-1,TRBJ1-3,-,TGTGCCAGCAGAACAGGGAGCACCATATATTTT,CASRTGSTIYF
many,TRBV19,TRBJ1-1,TRBD1,TGTGCCAGTACCAGACAGGGGTACACTGAAGCTTTCTTT,CASTRQGYTEAFF
-,TRBV4-1,TRBJ2-3,TRBD1,TGCGCCAGCAGCCAAGAAACAGGGGGCTTTACAGATACGCAGTATTTT,CASSQETGGFTDTQYF
once,TRBV2,TRBJ2-1,TRBD1,TGTGCCAGCAGTGGACAGGGGGGGTCCTACAATGAGCAGTTCTTC,CASSGQGGSYNEQFF
-,TRBV12-3/TRBV12-4,TRBJ2-1,TRBD2,TGTGCCAGCAGTTTAGTCCTAGCGGGGATACCCTACAATGAGCAGTTCTTC,CASSLVLAGIPYNEQFF
-,TRBV7-9,TRBJ2-1,TRBD2,TGTGCCAGCAGCTCATCCGACTTTGGACTAGCACTTTACAATGAGCAGTTCTTC,CASSSSDFGLALYNEQFF
-,TRBV19,TRBJ1-5,-,TGTGCCAGTAGTTCGAGGGAAGGAGCAAATCAGCCCCAGCATTTT,CASSSREGANQPQHF
many,TRBV24-1,TRBJ2-3,-,TGTGCCACCACCGGACAGTTCGGGTATTTT,CATTGQFGYF
few,TRBV4-2,TRBJ1-2,TRBD1,TGTGCCAGCAGCCCCGAGGCCCCAGGGGGCTCTGGGGGCTACACCTTC,CASSPEAPGGSGGYTF
many,TRBV10-3,TRBJ1-5,TRBD1,TGTGCCATCAGTGGGACAGGGGGCGCGGGTCAGCCCCAGCATTTT,CAISGTGGAGQPQHF
many,TRBV10-1,TRBJ2-3,-,TGCGCCAGCAGGGGAGGAAACACAGATACGCAGTATTTT,CASRGGNTDTQYF
many,TRBV2,TRBJ1-4,TRBD1,TGTGCCAGCAATCGACAGGGGTCGAGGGATGAAAAACTGTTTTTT,CASNRQGSRDEKLFF
few,TRBV6-1,TRBJ1-1,TRBD1,TGTGCCAGCTCCCCAGGGGGCGCGTGGAACACTGAAGCTTTCTTT,CASSPGGAWNTEAFF
-,TRBV9,TRBJ2-1,-,TGTGCCAGCAGCGTGGAGCAGGACGCCTACAATGAGCAGTTCTTC,CASSVEQDAYNEQFF
-,TRBV29-1,TRBJ2-3,-,TGCAGCGTTGTCCCGGGCGTGGTCACAGATACGCAGTATTTT,CSVVPGVVTDTQYF
-,TRBV20-1,TRBJ1-1,TRBD1,TGCAGTGCTAGCCCGACAGGGGAAGCTTTCTTT,CSASPTGEAFF
-,TRBV12-3/TRBV12-4,TRBJ1-6,-,TGTGCCAGCAGGTCCGGACGGGAAAATTCACCCCTCCACTTT,CASRSGRENSPLHF
few,TRBV20-1,TRBJ1-1,TRBD1,TGCAGTGCTAAAAAACCGGGACAGGGGGCTACTGAAGCTTTCTTT,CSAKKPGQGATEAFF
-,TRBV2,TRBJ2-1,-,TGTGCCAGCACCGAGGAGCGCTCCTACAATGAGCAGTTCTTC,CASTEERSYNEQFF
-,TRBV2,TRBJ1-1,-,TGTGCCAGCACCCCACTGACCACGCGGGGCACTGAAGCTTTCTTT,CASTPLTTRGTEAFF
-,TRBV2,TRBJ1-5,-,TGTGCCAGCCTGGGGGATAGCAATCAGCCCCAGCATTTT,CASLGDSNQPQHF
-,TRBV19,TRBJ2-1,TRBD2,TGTGCCAGTAGCGGGGGGGCGCGGAATGAGCAGTTCTTC,CASSGGARNEQFF
-,TRBV20-1,TRBJ1-5,-,TGCAGTGCTAGGGCAGACCAAAATCAGCCCCAGCATTTT,CSARADQNQPQHF
many,TRBV3-1,TRBJ1-2,-,TGTGCCAGCAGCCAAGATGGGGGAAACTATGGCTACACCTTC,CASSQDGGNYGYTF
-,TRBV29-1,TRBJ2-1,TRBD1,TGCAGCGTCGACCCGGGACAGGGTATAAGGTCCTACAATGAGCAGTTCTTC,CSVDPGQGIRSYNEQFF
-,TRBV24-1,TRBJ2-1,TRBD1,TGTGCCACCAGTGATACGGACAGGCTCTACAATGAGCAGTTCTTC,CATSDTDRLYNEQFF
-,TRBV7-2,TRBJ2-1,-,TGTGCCAGCTGCCCGGACAAACGAAGCTCCTACAATGAGCAGTTCTTC,CASCPDKRSSYNEQFF
-,TRBV29-1,TRBJ1-1,-,TGCAGCGTTGAGCGGGGGCGCGGCACTGAAGCTTTCTTT,CSVERGRGTEAFF
-,TRBV9,TRBJ1-3,TRBD1,TGTGCCAGCAGCACCGGACAGGGCGCTGGAAACACCATATATTTT,CASSTGQGAGNTIYF
-,TRBV6-5,TRBJ1-1,-,TGTGCCAGCAGACTCAGTAACACTGAAGCTTTCTTT,CASRLSNTEAFF
-,TRBV6-5,TRBJ2-2,-,TGTGCCAGCAGTTACTCGGAGTGGGGCTCGAACACCGGGGAGCTGTTTTTT,CASSYSEWGSNTGELFF
-,TRBV29-1,TRBJ1-1,-,TGCAGCGTTACTTTAACAGGCGGATTGAACACTGAAGCTTTCTTT,CSVTLTGGLNTEAFF
many,TRBV30,TRBJ1-6,-,TGTGCCTGGAGTGGGACAGCGGGTTCACCCCTCCACTTT,CAWSGTAGSPLHF
many,TRBV2,TRBJ1-4,TRBD1,TGTGCCACCAGGGGGTCAACTAATGAAAAACTGTTTTTT,CATRGSTNEKLFF
once,TRBV7-2,TRBJ1-1,-,TGTGCCAGCGGACAACCGAACACTGAAGCTTTCTTT,CASGQPNTEAFF
-,TRBV19,TRBJ2-5,TRBD2,TGTGCCAGTAGTATAGGAGTGGGGACTACCTCACAAGAGACCCAGTACTTC,CASSIGVGTTSQETQYF
medium-sized,TRBV4-1,TRBJ2-6,-,TGCGCCAGCAGCCAAGATCAAGCAGGGCTTGGGGCCAACGTCCTGACTTTC,CASSQDQAGLGANVLTF
-,TRBV15,TRBJ1-5,-,TGTGCCACCAGCAGAGAACCAGACCCCAATCAGCCCCAGCATTTT,CATSREPDPNQPQHF
many,TRBV6-1,TRBJ1-5,-,TGTGCCAGCCAAGATTATAGCAATCAGCCCCAGCATTTT,CASQDYSNQPQHF
many,TRBV12-3/TRBV12-4,TRBJ2-7,TRBD1,TGTGCCAGCAGGCCATATACAGGGGCCTCAGCCTACGAGCAGTACTTC,CASRPYTGASAYEQYF